This paragraph covers one T cell receptor (beta chain) sequence. What it recognizes is unknown. These data come from a study of T cell responses to AZD1222 COVID-19 vaccine. Study-level findings and limits: With dominance at 160-218 and 743-854, vaccine-associated CD4 TCRs spanned spike.

TCRdb keeps only in-frame clones here, not all; method: immunoSEQ multiplex PCR. The table lists about 100,000 clones, roughly 86% of them singletons, with roughly a tenth in the top ten. The V gene's germline CDR1 is MGHRA and CDR2 YSYEKL. The CDR3 runs 13 residues. V lost 5 bases and J lost 3, with 11 bases in between. This sequence was found in an adult who received the AZD1222 COVID-19 vaccine. The V call is TRBV4-1, the J call TRBJ2-7; possible D gene TRBD1, 6 bases. The specimen comprised peripheral blood, sampled 28 days after the second AZD1222 dose. The CDR3 protein is CASSSRTDYEQYF. In DNA form, the CDR3 reads TGCGCCAGCAGCTCCCGGACAGACTACGAGCAGTACTTC.